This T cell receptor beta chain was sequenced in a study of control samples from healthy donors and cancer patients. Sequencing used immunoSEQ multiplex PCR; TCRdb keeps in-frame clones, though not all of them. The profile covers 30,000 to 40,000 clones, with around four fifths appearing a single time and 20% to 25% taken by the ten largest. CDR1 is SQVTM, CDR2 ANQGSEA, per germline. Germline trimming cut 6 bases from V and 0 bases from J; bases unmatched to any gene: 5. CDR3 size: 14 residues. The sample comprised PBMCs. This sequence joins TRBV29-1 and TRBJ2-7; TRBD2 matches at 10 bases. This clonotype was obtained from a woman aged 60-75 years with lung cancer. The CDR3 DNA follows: TGCAGCGTCATTAGCGGGAGGTACTCCTACGAGCAGTACTTC. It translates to CSVISGRYSYEQYF.